These 13 T cell receptor beta chains came from one sample sequenced in a study of OX40 agonist ivuxolimab in advanced cancers. Method: immunoSEQ multiplex PCR; TCRdb's copy keeps in-frame clones and lacks some. The table shows tens of thousands of clones, with roughly 86% occurring only once. Sequencing used CD4+ or CD8+ T cells sorted from blood, obtained in a trial of the OX40 agonist ivuxolimab. The receptor source for this set is an adult with an advanced solid tumor such as melanoma, head and neck, liver or kidney cancer.

The gene calls are TRBV28 and TRBJ1-5; 9 nucleotides line up with TRBD1. The junction had 3 bases not matched to a gene; V was cut back by 7 bases and J by 5 bases. Germline V gene data show CDR1 as MDHEN and CDR2 as SYDVKM. The CDR3 sequence is 13 residues long. The CDR3, as DNA: TGTGCCAGCAACACAGGGGGCGATCAGCCCCAGCATTTT. Its protein is CASNTGGDQPQHF.

This clone was detected once. The chain couples TRBV21-1 to TRBJ2-2; TRBD2 was called by the table and not checked on the DNA. TRBV21-1 is reported as a pseudogene. The CDR3 sequence is 13 residues long. The CDR3 bases are TGTGCCAGCGTTACCACTCACACCGGGGAGCTGTTTTTT. Amino acids: CASVTTHTGELFF.

The CDR3 spells CASSFGQGRETQYF. The CDR3 coding sequence is TGTGCCAGCAGCTTCGGACAGGGCCGCGAGACCCAGTACTTC. The chain combines TRBV7-7 with TRBJ2-5; 8 bases align to TRBD1. This CDR3 region has 14 residues. Germline V gene sequence: CDR1 SSHAT, CDR2 FNYEAQ (reference sequence). With V trimmed by 3 bases and J by 5 bases, 5 bases remained unmatched.

CDR3 protein: CASSAGLAGNIQYF. In nucleotides, the CDR3 is TGTGCCAGCAGCGCCGGACTAGCGGGAAACATTCAGTACTTC. V usage is TRBV9 and J usage is TRBJ2-4, with 11 bases matching TRBD2. Germline V gives CDR1 SGDLS, CDR2 YYNGEE. CDR3 length: 14 amino acids. Trimming cost V 3 bases and J 6 bases; bases outside gene matches: 2.

The rearrangement uses TRBV5-4 and TRBJ1-1; D not resolved. Germline V gives CDR1 SGHNT, CDR2 YYREEE (reference sequence). Trimming took off 2 bases at V and 1 base at J, with 15 bases between the two ends. The CDR3 runs to 16 residues. CDR3 sequence reads: CASSLDTELRNTEAFF. The CDR3 DNA sequence: TGTGCCAGCAGCTTAGACACAGAACTTAGGAACACTGAAGCTTTCTTT.

The rearrangement uses TRBV7-8 and TRBJ2-2, with D perhaps matching TRBD1 (6 bases). CDR1 and CDR2 from the germline V gene are SGHVS and FQNEAQ. The CDR3 extends over 13 amino acids. V lost 2 bases, J lost 5 bases, and 6 bases lay in between. The CDR3 DNA is TGTGCCAGCAGCTTAAGGGGGACCGGGGAGCTGTTTTTT. Its protein product is CASSLRGTGELFF.

The chain carries TRBV18 and TRBJ1-1; weak D call: TRBD1 (5 bases). Trimming took off 3 bases at V and 1 base at J, with 18 bases between the two ends. Germline lookup yields CDR1 KGHSH and CDR2 LQKENI. This CDR3 has 17 residues. In DNA form, the CDR3 reads TGTGCCAGCTCACCGCCTACCGGGGACCCGTCGAACACTGAAGCTTTCTTT. It codes for CASSPPTGDPSNTEAFF.

The chain links TRBV7-2 to TRBJ1-5, with 8 bases fitting TRBD1. Germline V gene sequence: CDR1 SGHTA, CDR2 FQGNSA. Trimming removed 3 bases from V and 2 bases from J; junction bases left unmatched: 6. The CDR3 covers 16 residues. CDR3 nucleotides: TGTGCCAGCAGCTTTAGGGCAGGGGGCGGCAATCAGCCCCAGCATTTT. This encodes CASSFRAGGGNQPQHF. The full variable domain, rest sourced from reference TRBV7-2 and TRBJ1-5, is GAGVSQSPSNKVTEKGKDVELRCDPISGHTALYWYRQSLGQGLEFLIYFQGNSAPDKSGLPSDRFSAERTGGSVSTLTIQRTQQEDSAVYLCASSFRAGGGNQPQHFGDGTRLSIL.

This clone has more than one count but fewer than ten. The V call is TRBV2, the J call TRBJ2-2; TRBD1 agrees at 7 bases. Germline V gene lookup returns CDR1 SNHLY and CDR2 FYNNEI. This CDR3 has 13 amino acids. With 3 bases clipped from V and 7 bases from J, the junction kept 2 bases outside the gene matches. In nucleotides, the CDR3 is TGTGCCAGCAGTGAGACAGGGAACGGGGAGCTGTTTTTT. Protein sequence: CASSETGNGELFF.

This rearrangement joins TRBV29-1 to TRBJ2-7; a weak D match, TRBD1 (6 bases). Trimming shortened V by 2 bases and J by 6 bases, and 14 bases separated the two germline ends. Germline CDR1 SQVTM, CDR2 ANQGSEA. The length of the CDR3 is 13 residues. CDR3 sequence (DNA): TGCAGCGTTGAAACGGCAGGGGCGGCCGAGCAGTACTTC. Translated: CSVETAGAAEQYF.

The chain joins TRBV5-8 to TRBJ1-5, with D possibly TRBD1 on 6 matching bases. Trimming took off 0 bases at V and 5 bases at J, with 18 bases between the two ends. Germline V CDR1 and CDR2: SGHTS, YDEGEE. The CDR3 totals 17 residues. DNA of the CDR3: TGTGCCAGCAGCTTGGTGGGCGTAGGGGGGAGAGATCAGCCCCAGCATTTT. Its protein product is CASSLVGVGGRDQPQHF.

The chain couples TRBV20-1 to TRBJ2-3, with D perhaps TRBD1 (6 bases). The CDR3 runs 11 residues. CDR1 DFQATT and CDR2 SNEGSKA come from the germline V gene (reference sequence). The CDR3 coding sequence is TGCAGACCTACAGGGTCAGATACGCAGTATTTT. It encodes CRPTGSDTQYF.

The gene calls are TRBV7-3 and TRBJ2-3, with 13 positions matching TRBD2. V lost 8 bases and J lost 0; bases outside the gene matches: 11. The CDR3 is made up of 18 amino acids. In germline, CDR1 is SGHTA, CDR2 FQGTGA. The CDR3 sequence is CASAPGTSGVYSTDTQYF. The CDR3 region has the DNA TGTGCCAGCGCTCCAGGGACTAGCGGGGTCTATAGCACAGATACGCAGTATTTT.